These T cell receptor beta chains were read from a single sample in a study of T cells after yellow fever vaccination. TCRdb re-called the 5' RACE reads through MiXCR, storing one row per CDR3 protein. Here the sample spans a few hundred thousand distinct CDR3 sequences, roughly 20% being singletons. This specimen consisted of PBMCs, obtained before the yellow fever booster vaccination. These receptors were taken from a man between 18 and 29 years old who received the YFV17D yellow fever vaccine. Each CDR3 is given with its conserved first and last residue. Fields, in order: J gene, D gene, V gene, CDR3 length, clone size, CDR3 protein, CDR3 DNA. D genes are given only for firm matches. Not every row has a clone size; where given, it reads once, few, many or a size class.

J: TRBJ1-2
D: TRBD1
V: TRBV18
length: 17
size: few
CDR3: CASSPNLPGQGNYGYTF
DNA: TGTGCCAGCTCGCCTAATCTGCCGGGACAGGGAAACTATGGCTACACCTTC

J: TRBJ1-1
D: -
V: TRBV20-1
length: 14
size: -
CDR3: CSARIGGGNTEAFF
DNA: TGCAGTGCTCGAATAGGAGGGGGAAACACTGAAGCTTTCTTT

J: TRBJ2-7
D: TRBD1
V: TRBV7-2
length: 15
size: -
CDR3: CASSYDLHRGDEQYF
DNA: TGTGCCAGCAGCTATGACTTGCACAGGGGAGACGAGCAGTACTTC

J: TRBJ2-2
D: -
V: TRBV7-2
length: 17
size: -
CDR3: CASSGASGGRDTGELFF
DNA: TGTGCCAGCAGTGGAGCTTCGGGGGGCCGGGACACCGGGGAGCTGTTTTTT

J: TRBJ1-5
D: -
V: TRBV6-6
length: 14
size: -
CDR3: CASSYREKYQPQHF
DNA: TGTGCCAGCAGTTACCGGGAGAAGTATCAGCCCCAGCATTTT

J: TRBJ1-2
D: -
V: TRBV4-3
length: 15
size: -
CDR3: CASSQGDTPFYGYTF
DNA: TGCGCCAGCAGCCAAGGGGATACTCCCTTCTATGGCTACACCTTC

J: TRBJ2-3
D: TRBD1
V: TRBV20-1
length: 13
size: few
CDR3: CSARQGSTDTQYF
DNA: TGCAGTGCAAGACAGGGTAGCACAGATACGCAGTATTTT

J: TRBJ1-1
D: -
V: TRBV5-5
length: 13
size: many
CDR3: CASSAVPNTEAFF
DNA: TGTGCCAGCAGCGCGGTCCCGAACACTGAAGCTTTCTTT

J: TRBJ2-1
D: -
V: TRBV5-1
length: 13
size: -
CDR3: CASSLDTYNEQFF
DNA: TGCGCCAGCAGCTTGGACACTTACAATGAGCAGTTCTTC

J: TRBJ1-4
D: -
V: TRBV20-1
length: 14
size: few
CDR3: CSANEPRGGEKLFF
DNA: TGCAGTGCCAACGAGCCTAGGGGGGGTGAAAAACTGTTTTTT

J: TRBJ2-3
D: -
V: TRBV6-5
length: 14
size: -
CDR3: CASSSGARTDTQYF
DNA: TGTGCCAGCAGTTCAGGGGCTCGCACAGATACGCAGTATTTT

J: TRBJ2-1
D: -
V: TRBV2
length: 13
size: -
CDR3: CANSQGYYNEQFF
DNA: TGTGCCAATTCTCAGGGATATTACAATGAGCAGTTCTTC

J: TRBJ2-1
D: -
V: TRBV20-1
length: 16
size: -
CDR3: CSASAHIWTGRDEQFF
DNA: TGCAGTGCTAGTGCCCACATTTGGACAGGGAGGGATGAGCAGTTCTTC

J: TRBJ2-3
D: -
V: TRBV15
length: 16
size: many
CDR3: CATSTAPGHYTDTQYF
DNA: TGTGCCACCAGCACGGCGCCGGGACACTACACAGATACGCAGTATTTT

J: TRBJ1-2
D: -
V: TRBV29-1
length: 12
size: few
CDR3: CSVEATPYGYTF
DNA: TGCAGCGTTGAAGCCACCCCCTATGGCTACACCTTC

J: TRBJ1-4
D: TRBD1
V: TRBV29-1
length: 13
size: few
CDR3: CSARTGNSEQLFF
DNA: TGCAGCGCTAGGACAGGGAACAGCGAACAACTGTTTTTT

J: TRBJ2-3
D: -
V: TRBV4-3
length: 15
size: -
CDR3: CASSQVSTEADTQYF
DNA: TGCGCCAGCAGCCAAGTTAGTACTGAGGCAGATACGCAGTATTTT

J: TRBJ2-1
D: -
V: TRBV4-3
length: 15
size: few
CDR3: CASSQDVSSYNEQFF
DNA: TGCGCCAGCAGCCAAGACGTGAGCTCCTACAATGAGCAGTTCTTC

J: TRBJ1-2
D: -
V: TRBV7-2
length: 13
size: few
CDR3: CASSLSRDGSYTF
DNA: TGTGCCAGCAGCTTAAGCAGGGACGGCAGCTACACCTTC

J: TRBJ2-6
D: TRBD1
V: TRBV6-1
length: 18
size: -
CDR3: CASSSRTGAFSGANVLTF
DNA: TGTGCCAGCAGTTCAAGGACAGGGGCGTTCTCTGGGGCCAACGTCCTGACTTTC

J: TRBJ2-7
D: -
V: TRBV4-1
length: 13
size: once
CDR3: CASSPLPDYEQYF
DNA: TGCGCCAGCAGCCCCCTCCCGGACTACGAGCAGTACTTC

J: TRBJ2-5
D: TRBD1
V: TRBV7-2
length: 15
size: -
CDR3: CASSLPTGGLETQYF
DNA: TGTGCCAGCAGCTTACCGACAGGGGGCTTAGAGACCCAGTACTTC

J: TRBJ1-2
D: -
V: TRBV20-1
length: 12
size: -
CDR3: CSAITGFAGYTF
DNA: TGCAGTGCTATCACAGGGTTCGCCGGCTACACCTTC

J: TRBJ1-1
D: TRBD1
V: TRBV29-1
length: 14
size: many
CDR3: CSVEVGQGGTEAFF
DNA: TGCAGCGTTGAGGTTGGACAGGGGGGGACTGAAGCTTTCTTT

J: TRBJ1-3
D: -
V: TRBV20-1
length: 14
size: many
CDR3: CSARPGAGGNTIYF
DNA: TGCAGTGCTAGACCAGGGGCCGGTGGAAACACCATATATTTT

J: TRBJ1-2
D: -
V: TRBV7-2
length: 14
size: -
CDR3: CASSLVRSPGGYTF
DNA: TGTGCCAGCAGCTTAGTACGTTCCCCAGGTGGCTACACCTTC

J: TRBJ2-3
D: TRBD2
V: TRBV7-2
length: 17
size: many
CDR3: CASSLGISGGAVDTQYF
DNA: TGTGCCAGCAGCTTAGGCATAAGCGGGGGGGCCGTAGATACGCAGTATTTT

J: TRBJ2-1
D: -
V: TRBV5-1
length: 15
size: many
CDR3: CASSLEGDSYNEQFF
DNA: TGCGCCAGCAGCTTGGAGGGGGACTCCTACAATGAGCAGTTCTTC